This entry features one T cell receptor beta chain sequence. The data belong to a study of blood T cell repertoires in COVID-19. Grouping used clinical history reported by participants in a survey and questionnaire. In the original processing: Amplified reference gene primers provided the basis for estimating nucleated cell counts. Here immunoSEQ multiplex PCR was the method, and the copy in TCRdb shows in-frame clones only, minus some. The DNA gave D and trimming, while V, J and clone size come from that table. The data contain 260,000 or so clones, around 88% of them singletons. V lost 1 base to trimming and J lost 3 bases, with 12 bases between them. CDR1 MRHNA and CDR2 SNTAGT come from the germline V gene. This CDR3 is 16 amino acids long.

The V and J genes are TRBV6-4 and TRBJ2-2; no definite D call. The specimen was PBMCs or T cells enriched from blood (not recorded which). This TCR was sampled from a woman aged 40 to 49 with acute COVID-19. CDR3 sequence reads: CASSDYGEYDTGELFF. The CDR3 nucleotides read TGTGCCAGCAGTGACTATGGAGAGTATGACACCGGGGAGCTGTTTTTT.